Below, 13 T cell receptor beta chains from the same sample are listed, as sequenced in a study of T-cell memory formation after mild COVID-19 (dated by TCRdb to the early 2020s). To prepare the library, 5' RACE was applied. TCRdb lists the instrument as Illumina NovaSeq 6000. The raw public data were reprocessed by TCRdb itself: fastp quality trimming at Q25, MiXCR clonotype calling, in-frame beta chains only. Merged by CDR3 protein, the rows form single entries marked with the most common genes and DNA. This sample has almost 550,000 distinct CDR3 sequences in its table, and about 20% of those were observed once. The ten most abundant clones make up roughly an eighth of the sample. Sequenced sample: PBMCs or a T cell subset sorted from them (not recorded which). These receptors originate from an adult woman who had mild COVID-19 (a few samples of this study predate the infection). The sample titles of this study are shuffled in the database, so cell type and time point are left out; the donor was told from shared clones.

This clonotype was seen a few times. CDR3 in DNA: TGTGCCAGCAGCCAAGTGAGCGGAGATACGCAGTATTTT. Its protein is CASSQVSGDTQYF. The V and J genes are TRBV4-2 and TRBJ2-3; a possible D gene is TRBD2 (5 bases). Germline V lookup: CDR1 LGHNA, CDR2 YNFKEQ. The V end lost 1 base, the J end lost 5 bases, and 7 bases lay between the germline ends. CDR3 length: 13 residues.

In DNA, the CDR3 is TGCGCCAGCAGAGTAAGTGGGAGGACTGAAGCTTTCTTT. Protein: CASRVSGRTEAFF. The chain recombines TRBV5-1 with TRBJ1-1; D is ambiguous. Trimming left V 5 bases short and J 5 bases short, with 13 bases between. The CDR3 spans 13 residues. Germline CDR1 is SGHRS and CDR2 is YFSETQ.

This clonotype was recorded at least ten times. This chain links TRBV4-2 with TRBJ2-3; TRBD1 matches at 11 bases. CDR1 is LGHNA and CDR2 is YNFKEQ in the germline V gene. The CDR3 has 15 amino acids. V trimming: 3 bases; J trimming: 5 bases; junction bases outside the gene matches: 4. The CDR3 reads CASSHGQGAVDTQYF. For the CDR3, the DNA is TGTGCCAGCAGCCATGGACAGGGGGCTGTAGATACGCAGTATTTT.

The chain recombines TRBV30 with TRBJ1-5; tentative D call: TRBD1 (6 bases). V dropped 0 bases and J dropped 6 bases, with 15 bases sitting between them. In germline, CDR1 is GTSNPN, CDR2 SVGIG (reference sequence). CDR3 size: 15 residues. CDR3 region: CAWSVRGAQGQPQHF. The CDR3 nucleotides are TGTGCCTGGAGTGTACGGGGGGCGCAGGGTCAGCCCCAGCATTTT.

The V and J genes are TRBV5-1 and TRBJ2-1; D not resolved. The CDR3 has 15 residues. V shed 0 bases and J shed 0 bases, with 7 bases lying between them. Germline V gene sequence: CDR1 SGHRS, CDR2 YFSETQ. CDR3 sequence reads: CASSLGLYSYNEQFF. In nucleotides, the CDR3 is TGCGCCAGCAGCTTGGGACTTTACTCCTACAATGAGCAGTTCTTC.

This clonotype was counted once. The V gene is TRBV30, the J gene TRBJ1-1, with D possibly matching TRBD1 (5 bases). Germline V lookup: CDR1 GTSNPN, CDR2 SVGIG (reference sequence). The germline V and J ends were trimmed by 4 bases and 6 bases, with 15 bases remaining between them. The CDR3 is made up of 13 amino acids. This CDR3 reads CAWNLQGWAEAFF. CDR3 bases: TGTGCCTGGAATCTTCAGGGTTGGGCTGAAGCTTTCTTT.

This chain connects TRBV4-1 to TRBJ1-2; 9 positions agree with TRBD1. V dropped 2 bases and J dropped 7; count of bases not matched to a gene: 8. From germline, CDR1 is MGHRA and CDR2 YSYEKL. The CDR3 extends over 15 amino acids. This chain's CDR3 is CASSQLLTGGPGYTF. Here the CDR3 DNA reads TGCGCCAGCAGCCAACTTCTAACAGGGGGCCCTGGCTACACCTTC.

The rearrangement joins TRBV18 to TRBJ1-2; D is perhaps TRBD1 (5 bases). CDR1 is KGHSH, CDR2 LQKENI, per germline. The V end lost 6 bases, the J end lost 4 bases, and 21 bases lay between the germline ends. CDR3 length: 16 residues. CDR3 DNA sequence: TGTGCCAGCTCCCCGGCGGGGCCTAATGACGTCTATGGCTACACCTTC. This sequence encodes CASSPAGPNDVYGYTF.

V gene TRBV7-6 combines with J gene TRBJ2-7, with TRBD1 identical over 9 bases. This CDR3 is built from 16 residues. Germline V gene data show CDR1 as SGHVS and CDR2 as FNYEAQ. The J segment lost 5 bases and the V segment lost 1 base, leaving 9 bases of the junction unmatched. The CDR3, as DNA: TGTGCCAGCAGCTTAGAACAGGGGGCAGTCAACGACGAGCAGTACTTC. Encoded protein: CASSLEQGAVNDEQYF.

J is TRBJ1-2 and V is TRBV14; D not resolved. The V end was cut by 5 bases, the J end by 8 bases, with 12 bases between. The CDR3 sequence is 12 residues long. Germline-derived CDR1 and CDR2 are SGHDN and FVKESK. CDR3 nucleotides: TGTGCCAGCAGCGCGACACCGTGGGGCTACACCTTC. Translation: CASSATPWGYTF.

This chain links TRBV7-2 with TRBJ2-1; D is possibly TRBD2 (5 bases). Germline V CDR1 and CDR2: SGHTA, FQGNSA. The length of the CDR3 is 12 residues. V lost 7 bases and J lost 10, with 14 bases in between. The CDR3 sequence is CASTFGGGEQFF. Written as DNA, the CDR3 is TGTGCCAGCACGTTCGGAGGCGGAGAGCAGTTCTTC.

A remark on this clonotype: At one of its ends the junction is not consistent with the germline gene, which may arise from a read error. The chain joins TRBV12-3 or TRBV12-4 to TRBJ2-2; the D gene is possibly TRBD2 (5 bases). The CDR3 is made up of 13 amino acids. The CDR3 is CASSLGWAGELIF. The DNA for the CDR3 is TGTGCCAGCAGTTTAGGGTGGGCCGGGGAGCTGATTTTT.

This clonotype was recorded many times. The CDR3 sequence is CASSPRLAVTGEQYF. CDR3 nucleotide sequence: TGTGCCAGCAGCCCAAGACTAGCGGTCACGGGGGAGCAGTACTTC. The V call is TRBV11-2, the J call TRBJ2-7; 9 bases match TRBD2. The junction had 12 bases not matched to a gene; V was cut back by 5 bases and J by 7 bases. The CDR3 length is 15 residues. Germline V gene data show CDR1 as SGHAT and CDR2 as FQNNGV.